Below are 3 T cell receptor beta chains sequenced from a single sample in a study of blood T cells in healthy people across ages. Together with a sample-barcoded 5' primer, a J-beta primer mix was included in a second PCR lasting about 6 to 11 cycles. TCRdb re-called the 5' RACE reads through MiXCR, storing one row per CDR3 protein. The table lists approximately 800,000 distinct CDR3 sequences, under 80% of them singletons, with 25% to 30% in the top ten. The specimen sequenced was blood. The receptors stem from a man aged 30-40 years in good health.

J is TRBJ2-7 and V is TRBV6-2 or TRBV6-3; 9 bases map to TRBD2. Germline V CDR1 and CDR2: MNHEY, SVGEGT. The CDR3 loop spans 14 amino acids. With V trimmed by 7 bases and J by 4 bases, 8 bases remained unmatched. The CDR3 region is CASNLAGELYEQYF. CDR3 bases: TGTGCCAGCAACTTAGCGGGGGAGCTGTACGAGCAGTACTTC.

V usage is TRBV6-1 and J usage is TRBJ2-6; TRBD2 agrees at 10 bases. This CDR3 comprises 17 residues. Germline CDR1 MNHNS, CDR2 SASEGT. The V and J ends lost 4 bases and 4 bases, in that order; junction bases with no gene match: 7. The CDR3 sequence: CASSAQRGGSGANVLTF. CDR3 nucleotide sequence: TGTGCCAGCAGTGCCCAGCGGGGGGGAAGCGGGGCCAACGTCCTGACTTTC.

This chain uses TRBV7-2 with TRBJ1-1, with D tentatively TRBD1 (5 bases). Germline V gene data show CDR1 as SGHTA and CDR2 as FQGNSA. Trimming took 4 bases from V and 5 from J, leaving 14 bases between them. This CDR3 has 14 residues. The CDR3 nucleotides are TGTGCCAGCAGCTCTAACAGGAAGGGGACTGAAGCTTTCTTT. Protein sequence: CASSSNRKGTEAFF.